These 15 T cell receptor beta chains came from one sample sequenced in a study of breast tumors, draining lymph nodes, adjacent tissues. Each CDR3 protein is one row after TCRdb ran MiXCR on the multiplex PCR reads. The sample lists around 290,000 distinct CDR3 sequences, 30% occurring once. Axillary draining lymph nodes of breast cancer patients supplied the node samples. The specimen sequenced was axillary lymph node tissue. The origin of the receptors is a female donor with breast cancer. Some clones in this sample may be carry-over from other donors' samples.

This clonotype was recorded at least ten times. The chain recombines TRBV11-1 with TRBJ2-3, with a possible D match to TRBD2 (5 bases). The V end was cut by 5 bases, the J end by 2 bases, with 14 bases between. Germline assignment: CDR1 SGHAT and CDR2 FQDESV (reference sequence). This CDR3 spans 15 amino acids. The CDR3 DNA sequence: TGTGCCAGCAGCAGGTCGGGCGGGCCCACAGATACGCAGTATTTT. This gives the protein CASSRSGGPTDTQYF. Full variable domain (outside the CDR3, taken from reference TRBV11-1 and TRBJ2-3): EAEVAQSPRYKITEKSQAVAFWCDPISGHATLYWYRQILGQGPELLVQFQDESVVDDSQLPKDRFSAERLKGVDSTLKIQPAELGDSAMYLCASSRSGGPTDTQYFGPGTRLTVL.

This clonotype was picked up many times. V usage is TRBV20-1 and J usage is TRBJ2-1; maybe TRBD2 (6 bases). Germline V CDR1 and CDR2: DFQATT, SNEGSKA (reference sequence). The CDR3 is made up of 14 amino acids. The V and J ends lost 8 bases and 1 base respectively, with 15 bases between them. The CDR3 region has the DNA TGCAGTACCGCCCCGGGACTTTCCTACAATGAGCAGTTCTTC. It yields the protein CSTAPGLSYNEQFF.

This clonotype was seen ten or more times. The chain has TRBV2 and TRBJ2-7; D ambiguous. The germline V and J ends were trimmed by 4 bases and 2 bases, with 6 bases remaining between them. CDR1 is SNHLY, CDR2 FYNNEI, per germline. This CDR3 is built from 12 residues. The CDR3 DNA follows: TGTGCCAGCAGTGCAGAGCCCTACGAGCAGTACTTC. It yields the protein CASSAEPYEQYF.

About this clonotype itself: A much larger clone is a single base away; this may be a read error. V is TRBV4-1 and J is TRBJ1-5; D is ambiguous. This CDR3 contains 15 residues. Germline V gives CDR1 MGHRA, CDR2 YSYEKL. The CDR3 region is CASSQFQDSNQPRHF. The CDR3, as DNA: TGCGCCAGCAGCCAATTTCAAGATAGCAATCAGCCCCGGCATTTT.

In its sample, this clonotype was seen many times. This chain joins TRBV2 and TRBJ2-3; tentatively, D is TRBD2 (5 bases). The CDR3 is made up of 14 amino acids. The germline gives CDR1 SNHLY, CDR2 FYNNEI. V was cut by 6 bases and J by 4 bases, with 14 bases left in between. The CDR3 region has the DNA TGTGCCAGCAGCTCGGACTTCCTGGCAGATACGCAGTATTTT. It is translated as CASSSDFLADTQYF.

The chain joins TRBV6-2 or TRBV6-3 to TRBJ1-4, with D perhaps TRBD1 (5 bases). Trimming pared 6 bases from V and 7 bases from J, leaving 12 bases between. CDR1 and CDR2 from the germline V gene are MNHEY and SVGEGT. The length of the CDR3 is 13 residues. The CDR3 loop is CASRSRVVEKLFF. DNA for the CDR3: TGTGCCAGCAGAAGCAGGGTCGTTGAAAAACTGTTTTTT.

This clonotype appeared a few times. The gene calls are TRBV5-5 and TRBJ2-5; a weak D match, TRBD1 (6 bases). Germline-derived CDR1 and CDR2 are SGHKS and YYEKEE (reference sequence). This CDR3 region has 15 residues. V dropped 0 bases and J dropped 5 bases, with 14 bases sitting between them. The CDR3 DNA reads TGTGCCAGCAGCTTGGGGACAGCCCGGTTCGAGACCCAGTACTTC. It codes for CASSLGTARFETQYF.

This clonotype was found once. The genes are TRBV10-3 and TRBJ2-3; 10 nucleotides align to TRBD2. Germline V gene data show CDR1 as ENHRY and CDR2 as SYGVKD. J gave up 5 bases and V 2 bases, and 7 bases lay outside the gene matches. The length of the CDR3 is 16 residues. CDR3 protein: CAISEPSRLAGDTQYF. In DNA form, the CDR3 reads TGTGCCATCAGTGAGCCATCCCGACTAGCGGGAGATACGCAGTATTTT.

This chain joins TRBV12-3 or TRBV12-4 and TRBJ2-1; 12 positions match TRBD2. With V trimmed by 6 bases and J by 7 bases, 7 bases remained unmatched. The length of the CDR3 is 15 residues. CDR3 nucleotide sequence: TGTGCCAGCAGCACCCTAGCGGGAGGGGGGAATGAGCAGTTCTTC. Translation gives CASSTLAGGGNEQFF.

This clonotype was recorded many times. The chain recombines TRBV2 with TRBJ2-7; TRBD1 matches at 8 bases. Trimming took 9 bases from V and 3 from J; bases not matched to a gene: 10. The length of the CDR3 is 14 residues. CDR1 is SNHLY, CDR2 FYNNEI, per germline. The CDR3 loop reads CASGGAGGSYEQYF. Written as DNA, the CDR3 is TGTGCCAGTGGTGGGGCAGGGGGCAGCTACGAGCAGTACTTC.

Comments on this clonotype: The junction departs from germline at one end; a sequencing error may be responsible. J is TRBJ1-2 and V is TRBV6-5; 8 bases map to TRBD1. Germline V gene lookup returns CDR1 MNHEY and CDR2 SVGAGI. The CDR3 extends over 14 amino acids. The CDR3 bases are TGTGCCAGCAGTCACTCGACAGGGGAGGTCGGCTACACCTTC. This encodes CASSHSTGEVGYTF.

This clonotype was picked up many times. J is TRBJ2-7 and V is TRBV30, with D unresolved. The CDR3 runs 12 residues. Germline loops: CDR1 GTSNPN, CDR2 SVGIG (reference sequence). Trimming stripped 4 bases from V and 0 bases from J, with 7 bases between. In nucleotides, the CDR3 is TGTGCCTGGATGGGAAGCTCCTACGAGCAGTACTTC. It yields the protein CAWMGSSYEQYF.

V and J are TRBV5-1 and TRBJ2-6, with 7 bases matching TRBD2. The V and J ends lost 0 bases and 0 bases, in that order; junction bases with no gene match: 3. The CDR3 has 17 residues. The germline CDR1 and CDR2 sequences are SGHRS and YFSETQ. The CDR3 coding sequence is TGCGCCAGCAGCTTGGAAAGCGGGAACTCTGGGGCCAACGTCCTGACTTTC. It codes for CASSLESGNSGANVLTF.

This clonotype was recorded many times. The chain has TRBV6-4 and TRBJ2-2, with TRBD2 identical over 8 bases. The germline CDR1 and CDR2 sequences are MRHNA and SNTAGT. Germline trimming cut 8 bases from V and 3 bases from J; bases unmatched to any gene: 11. This CDR3 has 16 amino acids. The CDR3 DNA sequence: TGTGCCAGCTCCCCAGGGCAGGGACTAGACACCGGGGAGCTGTTTTTT. Its protein is CASSPGQGLDTGELFF.

Only a few counts were recorded for this clonotype. The chain recombines TRBV6-6 with TRBJ1-5; perhaps TRBD1 as D (6 bases). V gave up 7 bases and J gave up 8 bases, with 21 bases separating them. The CDR3 loop spans 15 amino acids. The germline V gene encodes CDR1 MNHNY and CDR2 SVGAGI (reference sequence). Here the CDR3 reads CASMGADSRREPQHF. In DNA form, the CDR3 reads TGTGCCAGCATGGGGGCCGATTCTCGAAGGGAGCCCCAGCATTTT.